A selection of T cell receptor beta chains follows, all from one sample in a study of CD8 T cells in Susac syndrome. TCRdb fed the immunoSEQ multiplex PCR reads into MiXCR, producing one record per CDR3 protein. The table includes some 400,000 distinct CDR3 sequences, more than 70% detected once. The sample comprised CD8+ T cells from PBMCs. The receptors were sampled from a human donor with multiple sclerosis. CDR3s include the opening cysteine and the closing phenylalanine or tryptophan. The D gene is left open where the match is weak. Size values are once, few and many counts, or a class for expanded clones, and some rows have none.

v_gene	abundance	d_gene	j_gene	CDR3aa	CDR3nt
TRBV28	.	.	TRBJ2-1	CASRWNIQGVNNEQFF	TGTGCCAGCAGGTGGAATATACAGGGCGTAAATAATGAGCAGTTCTTC
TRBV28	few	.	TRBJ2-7	CASRETGYEQYF	TGTGCCAGCAGGGAGACAGGTTACGAGCAGTACTTC
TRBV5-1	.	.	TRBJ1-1	CASSPAPFGTEAFF	TGCGCCAGCAGCCCAGCTCCATTCGGGACAGAAGCTTTCTTT
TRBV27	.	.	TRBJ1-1	CASRAAEFVTEAFF	TGTGCCAGCAGAGCCGCGGAGTTTGTCACTGAAGCTTTCTTT
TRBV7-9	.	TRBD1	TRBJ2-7	CASSQGTAEQYF	TGTGCCAGCAGCCAGGGGACAGCCGAGCAGTACTTC
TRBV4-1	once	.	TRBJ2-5	CASSQDRGAKETQYF	TGCGCCAGCAGCCAAGATAGAGGGGCAAAAGAGACCCAGTACTTC
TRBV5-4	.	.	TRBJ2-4	CASSSEQKNIQYF	TGTGCCAGCAGCTCCGAGCAGAAAAACATTCAGTACTTC
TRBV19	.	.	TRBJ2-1	CASRPPGANEQFF	TGTGCCAGTAGACCGCCGGGGGCCAATGAGCAGTTCTTC
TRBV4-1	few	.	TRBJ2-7	CASSQDDRSASYEQYF	TGCGCCAGCAGCCAGGACGACAGGTCCGCCTCCTACGAGCAGTACTTC
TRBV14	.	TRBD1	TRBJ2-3	CASSHTDRHRTDTQYF	TGTGCCAGCAGCCATACGGACAGGCATAGGACAGATACGCAGTATTTT
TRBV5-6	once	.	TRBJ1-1	CASSLSGITEAFF	TGTGCCAGCAGCTTATCGGGAATCACTGAAGCTTTCTTT
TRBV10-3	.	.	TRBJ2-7	CAISPDSSYEQYF	TGTGCCATCAGCCCGGACAGCTCCTACGAGCAGTACTTC
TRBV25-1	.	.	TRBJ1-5	CASGGGGAQPQHF	TGTGCCAGCGGGGGGGGAGGGGCCCAGCCCCAGCATTTT
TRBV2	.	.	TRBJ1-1	CASSLGVATEAFF	TGTGCCAGCAGTTTGGGGGTAGCCACTGAAGCTTTCTTT
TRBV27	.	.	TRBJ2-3	CASSLSPDYTDTQYF	TGTGCCAGCAGTTTATCCCCAGACTACACAGATACGCAGTATTTT
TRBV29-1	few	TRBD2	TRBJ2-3	CSVVAGNSTDTQYF	TGCAGCGTTGTAGCGGGGAACAGCACAGATACGCAGTATTTT
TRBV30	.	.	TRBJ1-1	CAWSKGSGTEAFF	TGTGCCTGGAGTAAGGGCTCGGGGACTGAAGCTTTCTTT
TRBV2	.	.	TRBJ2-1	CASSEGVPEPGPSKF	TGTGCCAGCAGTGAAGGGGTACCTGAACCGGGACCCTCAAAATTC
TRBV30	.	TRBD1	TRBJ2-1	CAWIQGAGRYNEQFF	TGTGCCTGGATCCAGGGGGCGGGACGCTACAATGAGCAGTTCTTC
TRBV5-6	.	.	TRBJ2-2	CASSPWGVPNTGELFF	TGTGCCAGCAGCCCCTGGGGGGTCCCGAACACCGGGGAGCTGTTTTTT
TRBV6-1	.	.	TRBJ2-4	CASSAPLVERTKNIQYF	TGTGCCAGCAGTGCCCCTTTGGTGGAGAGAACCAAAAACATTCAGTACTTC
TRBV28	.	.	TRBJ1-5	CASSLYSGTKYQPQHF	TGTGCCAGCAGTCTGTATTCCGGGACAAAGTATCAGCCCCAGCATTTT
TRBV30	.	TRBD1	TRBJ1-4	CAWSLGLGTEDEKLFF	TGTGCCTGGAGTCTGGGGCTCGGGACAGAAGATGAAAAACTGTTTTTT
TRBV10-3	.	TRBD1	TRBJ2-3	CAISDRGPSSTDTQYF	TGTGCCATCAGCGACAGGGGACCTTCTAGCACAGATACGCAGTATTTT
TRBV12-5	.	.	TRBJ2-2	CASGFILDTGELFF	TGTGCTAGTGGTTTCATCCTGGACACCGGGGAGCTGTTTTTT
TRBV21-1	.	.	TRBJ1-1	CAIPGGVNTEAFF	TGTGCCATCCCCGGGGGGGTCAACACTGAAGCTTTCTTT
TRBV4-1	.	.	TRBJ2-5	CASSQEGRDQETQYF	TGCGCCAGCAGCCAAGAGGGCAGGGACCAAGAGACCCAGTACTTC
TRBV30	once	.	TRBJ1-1	CAWNPGERMNTEAFF	TGTGCCTGGAACCCAGGGGAAAGAATGAACACTGAAGCTTTCTTT
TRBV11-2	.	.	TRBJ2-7	CASSFGPQHVYEQYF	TGTGCCAGCAGCTTTGGACCACAGCACGTCTACGAGCAGTACTTC
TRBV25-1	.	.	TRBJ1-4	CASSESKGTNEKLFF	TGTGCCAGCAGTGAATCGAAAGGGACCAATGAAAAACTGTTTTTT
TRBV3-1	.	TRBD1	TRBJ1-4	CASSPGRGTGDEKLFF	TGTGCCAGCAGCCCCGGCCGGGGGACAGGGGATGAAAAACTGTTTTTT
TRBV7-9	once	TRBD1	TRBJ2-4	CASSLSRTGARNIQYF	TGTGCCAGCAGCTTATCTCGGACAGGGGCCCGAAACATTCAGTACTTC
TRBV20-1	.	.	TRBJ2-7	CSATSGLGGSYEQYF	TGCAGTGCTACCTCTGGGCTCGGAGGATCCTACGAGCAGTACTTC
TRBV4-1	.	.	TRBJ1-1	CASSRGGQNTEAFF	TGCGCCAGCAGCCGGGGGGGACAGAACACTGAAGCTTTCTTT
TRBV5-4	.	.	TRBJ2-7	CASSFWGDEQYF	TGTGCCAGCAGCTTTTGGGGGGACGAGCAGTACTTC
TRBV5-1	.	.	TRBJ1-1	CASSLSGTTEAFF	TGCGCCAGCAGCTTATCGGGAACCACTGAAGCTTTCTTT
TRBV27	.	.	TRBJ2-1	CASKGGNEQFF	TGTGCCAGTAAGGGGGGCAATGAGCAGTTCTTC
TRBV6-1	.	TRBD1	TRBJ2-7	CASLPDGNRGSEQYF	TGTGCCAGCCTACCCGACGGGAACAGGGGCAGCGAGCAGTACTTC
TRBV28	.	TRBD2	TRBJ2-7	CASTGAGGGRGLEQYF	TGTGCCAGCACCGGAGCCGGGGGCGGGAGGGGGCTCGAGCAGTACTTC
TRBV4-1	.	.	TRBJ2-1	CASSQDGGLDNEQFF	TGCGCCAGCAGCCAAGACGGTGGACTCGACAATGAGCAGTTCTTC
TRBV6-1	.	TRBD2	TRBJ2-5	CASSPGLAGLETQYF	TGTGCCAGCAGTCCCGGACTAGCGGGGTTAGAGACCCAGTACTTC
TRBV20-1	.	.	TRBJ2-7	CSARDQWSSYEQYF	TGCAGTGCTAGAGATCAATGGAGCTCCTACGAGCAGTACTTC
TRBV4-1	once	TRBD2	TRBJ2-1	CASSQVGGGGVEQFF	TGCGCCAGCAGCCAAGTAGGTGGCGGGGGGGTTGAGCAGTTCTTC
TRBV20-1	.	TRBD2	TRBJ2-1	CSARPRTSGAQEQFF	TGCAGTGCTAGGCCAAGGACTAGCGGGGCTCAAGAGCAGTTCTTC
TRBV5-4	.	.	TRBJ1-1	CASSSQRFGNTEAFF	TGTGCCAGCAGTTCACAACGGTTTGGGAACACTGAAGCTTTCTTT
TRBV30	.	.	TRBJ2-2	CAWQYTGELFF	TGTGCCTGGCAGTACACCGGGGAGCTGTTTTTT